This record covers a single T cell receptor (beta chain). Focal radiation plus CTLA-4 blockade with ipilimumab was given to patients with chemo-refractory metastatic non-small-cell lung cancer. The CDR3 has 16 amino acids. CDR1 and CDR2 (germline): GTSNPN, SVGIG (reference sequence). Trimming took 3 bases from V and 3 from J; bases not matched to a gene: 7. The sample originates from a study of radiotherapy plus CTLA-4 blockade in lung cancer. Using immunoSEQ multiplex PCR, the repertoire was profiled, and TCRdb retains in-frame clones only, with some absent. The sample holds 40,000 to 45,000 clones, roughly 67% seen once.

Sequenced material: peripheral blood, taken from a patient treated with radiotherapy plus ipilimumab. The TCR comes from a human donor with non-small cell lung cancer who had a partial response to radiotherapy plus ipilimumab. The V gene is TRBV30, the J gene TRBJ2-3; 12 positions agree with TRBD2. CDR3 in DNA: TGTGCCTGGAGCCGACTAGCGGGAGAGGGTACAGATACGCAGTATTTT. Encoded protein: CAWSRLAGEGTDTQYF.